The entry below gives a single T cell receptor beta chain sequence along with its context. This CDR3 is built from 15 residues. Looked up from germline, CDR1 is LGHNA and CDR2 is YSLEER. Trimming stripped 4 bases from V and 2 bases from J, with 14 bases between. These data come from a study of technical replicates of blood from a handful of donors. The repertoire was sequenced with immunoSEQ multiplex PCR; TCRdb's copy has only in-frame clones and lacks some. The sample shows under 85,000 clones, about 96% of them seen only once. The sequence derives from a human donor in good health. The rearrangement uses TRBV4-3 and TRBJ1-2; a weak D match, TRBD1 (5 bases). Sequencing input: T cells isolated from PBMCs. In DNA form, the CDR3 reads TGCGCCAGCAGCCCTTCGGGACTTCTAAACTATGGCTACACCTTC. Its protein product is CASSPSGLLNYGYTF.